Shown below are 27 T cell receptor beta chains from a single sample sequenced in a study of T-cell memory formation after mild COVID-19. Each CDR3 protein is one row after TCRdb ran MiXCR on the 5' RACE reads. Counted here are around 410,000 distinct CDR3 sequences, 23% occurring once; the ten biggest clones make up about an eighth. Sequenced input: PBMCs or a T cell subset sorted from them (not recorded which). Receptors originate from an adult woman who had mild COVID-19 (a few samples of this study predate the infection). Cell type and time point are not known.

Turning to this clonotype: A read error may account for a junction end that differs from germline. The rearrangement joins TRBV3-1 to TRBJ2-7; 10 bases are a match to TRBD2. The germline V gene encodes CDR1 LGHDT and CDR2 YNNKEL (reference sequence). This CDR3 comprises 15 residues. The CDR3 region is CASSQEPSGGYEQCF. CDR3 DNA sequence: TGTGCCAGCAGCCAAGAGCCTAGCGGGGGCTACGAGCAGTGCTTC.

This clonotype was seen a few times. The genes are TRBV6-5 and TRBJ1-2; a weak D match, TRBD1 (5 bases). Trimming removed 6 bases at V and 8 bases at J, with 16 bases between. CDR3 length equals 13 residues. The germline V gene has CDR1 MNHEY and CDR2 SVGAGI. Here the CDR3 DNA reads TGTGCCAGCAGCACCGGGACGGCCTCAGGCTACACCTTC. Its protein is CASSTGTASGYTF.

In its sample, this clonotype was seen many times. The chain recombines TRBV7-8 with TRBJ2-1, with 10 bases fitting TRBD2. The V gene end was trimmed by 6 bases and the J gene end by 6 bases; junction bases not matched to a gene: 8. Germline-derived CDR1 and CDR2 are SGHVS and FQNEAQ. This CDR3 contains 15 residues. The CDR3: CASRPIAGGINEQFF. As DNA, the CDR3 is TGTGCCAGCAGGCCTATAGCGGGAGGAATCAATGAGCAGTTCTTC.

This chain connects TRBV6-5 to TRBJ2-1; 9 nucleotides align to TRBD1. The CDR3 is 15 amino acids. Losses at the gene ends were 4 bases for V and 3 bases for J; bases not matched to a gene: 4. The germline gives CDR1 MNHEY, CDR2 SVGAGI. This CDR3 reads CASSFRDRVYNEQFF. CDR3 bases: TGTGCCAGCAGTTTCCGGGACAGGGTCTACAATGAGCAGTTCTTC.

This clonotype was detected only a few times. V and J are TRBV2 and TRBJ2-5; 8 positions agree with TRBD2. Germline values: CDR1 SNHLY, CDR2 FYNNEI. The CDR3 has 14 amino acids. After removal of 7 bases from V and 1 base from J, the junction contained 5 bases not matched to a gene. CDR3 sequence: CASKGAGVQETQYF. The CDR3 bases are TGTGCCAGCAAGGGAGCGGGAGTCCAAGAGACCCAGTACTTC.

This clonotype appeared many times. The V and J genes are TRBV29-1 and TRBJ2-7; D gene unclear. CDR3 length equals 13 residues. V was trimmed by 0 bases and J by 9 bases, leaving 15 bases between them. Germline-derived CDR1 and CDR2 are SQVTM and ANQGSEA. The CDR3 DNA sequence: TGCAGCGTTGAAGAGATGAAGGGCTCTTGGCAGTACTTC. Encoded protein: CSVEEMKGSWQYF.

This clonotype was counted a few times. This chain links TRBV5-1 with TRBJ2-7; D is perhaps TRBD1 (5 bases). The germline V gene has CDR1 SGHRS and CDR2 YFSETQ. This CDR3 has 14 residues. Trimming cost V 0 bases and J 5 bases, with 12 bases left between them. CDR3 coding DNA: TGCGCCAGCAGCTTGGGCCAGGGTGGCCACGAGCAGTACTTC. It is translated as CASSLGQGGHEQYF.

This clonotype was recorded a few times. This chain uses TRBV20-1 with TRBJ2-1; D ambiguous. CDR3 size: 11 residues. Trimming removed 3 bases at V and 7 bases at J, with 7 bases between. The germline V gene encodes CDR1 DFQATT and CDR2 SNEGSKA (reference sequence). The CDR3 nucleotides are TGCAGTGCTAGTTTGTATAATGAGCAGTTCTTC. Its translation: CSASLYNEQFF.

The chain has TRBV5-5 and TRBJ1-1, with TRBD1 identical over 9 bases. Germline values: CDR1 SGHKS, CDR2 YYEKEE (reference sequence). This CDR3 is built from 14 residues. With 3 bases clipped from V and 6 bases from J, the junction kept 6 bases outside the gene matches. CDR3 in amino acids: CASSWTGDAPEAFF. The CDR3 bases are TGTGCCAGCAGCTGGACAGGGGACGCCCCTGAAGCTTTCTTT.

The table lists this clonotype with a few counts. The chain combines TRBV30 with TRBJ2-7; D ambiguous. The CDR3 length is 14 residues. Trimming cost V 0 bases and J 0 bases, with 9 bases left between them. CDR1 and CDR2 (germline): GTSNPN, SVGIG (reference sequence). The CDR3 region has the DNA TGTGCCTGGAGTGTACTGGCCACCTCCTACGAGCAGTACTTC. Translation: CAWSVLATSYEQYF.

This rearrangement joins TRBV4-1 to TRBJ1-3, with D tentatively TRBD1 (5 bases). The CDR3 has 18 amino acids. CDR1 and CDR2 from the germline V gene are MGHRA and YSYEKL. The V end lost 4 bases, the J end lost 0 bases, and 19 bases lay between the germline ends. Here the CDR3 reads CASSPPRDSSPSGNTIYF. DNA for the CDR3: TGCGCCAGCAGCCCCCCCCGAGACAGCAGTCCCTCTGGAAACACCATATATTTT.

This clonotype has a handful of counts. The J gene is TRBJ2-7, the V gene TRBV20-1; 8 nucleotides line up with TRBD2. This CDR3 region has 16 residues. J gave up 6 bases and V 0 bases, and 13 bases lay outside the gene matches. Germline CDR1 is DFQATT and CDR2 is SNEGSKA (reference sequence). As DNA, the CDR3 is TGCAGTGCTAGAGATGGAGCCGGGACTAGAGTTCTCGAGCAGTACTTC. Translated: CSARDGAGTRVLEQYF.

The chain has TRBV5-1 and TRBJ1-2; no definite D call. The CDR3 loop spans 13 amino acids. The germline V gene has CDR1 SGHRS and CDR2 YFSETQ. V was shortened by 4 bases and J by 4 bases, with 11 bases between the two germline ends. DNA of the CDR3: TGCGCCAGCAGCGGGGTCCCGATCTATGGCTACACCTTC. Translating gives CASSGVPIYGYTF.

This chain uses TRBV4-1 with TRBJ1-1; D gene uncertain. Germline CDR1 MGHRA, CDR2 YSYEKL. V was cut by 4 bases and J by 4 bases, with 16 bases left in between. This CDR3 contains 15 residues. The CDR3 coding sequence is TGCGCCAGCAGCCTACCGGTGGTGGGTACCACTGAAGCTTTCTTT. It yields the protein CASSLPVVGTTEAFF.

This clonotype was seen more than once but under ten times. This chain joins TRBV29-1 and TRBJ2-3; perhaps D is TRBD1 or TRBD2 (5 bases each). With 7 bases removed from V and 5 bases from J, the gap between germline ends came to 13 bases. This CDR3 region has 12 residues. CDR1 SQVTM and CDR2 ANQGSEA come from the germline V gene. The chain's CDR3 is CSARLGGDTQYF. As DNA, the CDR3 is TGCAGCGCCCGACTTGGGGGAGATACGCAGTATTTT.

This clonotype was seen a handful of times. This chain joins TRBV9 and TRBJ2-1; 8 nucleotides agree with TRBD2. The germline V gene has CDR1 SGDLS and CDR2 YYNGEE. The CDR3 is 15 amino acids. V was pared by 3 bases and J by 8 bases, with 10 bases of the junction left unmatched. DNA for the CDR3: TGTGCCAGCAGCGCTTCCGGGACTAGTGGCCATGAGCAGTTCTTC. Protein: CASSASGTSGHEQFF.

The chain carries TRBV7-2 and TRBJ2-1, with 8 bases fitting TRBD1. Trimming cost V 5 bases and J 12 bases; bases outside gene matches: 3. The CDR3 runs to 11 residues. Germline V gene sequence: CDR1 SGHTA, CDR2 FQGNSA. This CDR3 is CASSRQGLQFF. Here the CDR3 DNA reads TGTGCCAGCAGCCGACAGGGGCTGCAGTTCTTC.

This chain links TRBV10-3 with TRBJ2-7; D remains unclear. The V and J ends lost 0 bases and 3 bases respectively, with 9 bases between them. The CDR3 totals 14 residues. Germline-derived CDR1 and CDR2 are ENHRY and SYGVKD. The CDR3 nucleotides are TGTGCCATCAGTGAGTCGATGCAGGACTACGAGCAGTACTTC. Its translation: CAISESMQDYEQYF.

This clonotype was observed a few times. The chain carries TRBV10-3 and TRBJ1-5, with a tentative D call TRBD1 (5 bases). There are 15 residues in the CDR3. Between the trimmed V and J ends, which lost 0 bases and 5 bases, there was a span of 11 bases. Germline V gene sequence: CDR1 ENHRY, CDR2 SYGVKD. The CDR3: CAISESIAGHQPQHF. The CDR3 region has the DNA TGTGCCATCAGTGAGTCGATTGCGGGGCATCAGCCCCAGCATTTT.

The rearrangement uses TRBV10-3 and TRBJ1-2; a possible D gene is TRBD1 (6 bases). Between the trimmed V and J ends, which lost 10 bases and 5 bases, there was a span of 26 bases. CDR1 and CDR2 from the germline V gene are ENHRY and SYGVKD. The CDR3 runs to 16 residues. Here the CDR3 DNA reads TGTGCCAGTTCGGACCTTCCGGGACACAAAACATATGGCTACACCTTC. Protein product: CASSDLPGHKTYGYTF.

The CDR3 nucleotides read TGTGCCAGCAGTTCAACAGGGGGCGCATTGTATGGCTACACCTTC. This gives the protein CASSSTGGALYGYTF. The V call is TRBV27, the J call TRBJ1-2; TRBD1 aligns across 9 bases. Germline CDR1 and CDR2: MNHEY and SMNVEV (reference sequence). Unmatched junction bases numbered 8, after V lost 4 bases and J lost 5 bases. CDR3 length: 15 amino acids.

The rearrangement uses TRBV4-3 and TRBJ2-5, with D perhaps TRBD1 (5 bases). The V and J ends lost 0 bases and 4 bases respectively, with 12 bases between them. This CDR3 region has 15 residues. Germline values: CDR1 LGHNA, CDR2 YSLEER. The CDR3 DNA sequence: TGCGCCAGCAGCCAAGATCAGGGCAATAGAGAGACCCAGTACTTC. Translation gives CASSQDQGNRETQYF.

This clonotype has just one count. This chain connects TRBV5-4 to TRBJ2-1, with TRBD1 matching over 7 bases. Germline-derived CDR1 and CDR2 are SGHNT and YYREEE (reference sequence). Germline trimming cut 1 base from V and 7 bases from J; bases unmatched to any gene: 8. CDR3 length equals 15 residues. The CDR3 sequence is CASSLFKAGGNEQFF. CDR3 nucleotide sequence: TGTGCCAGCAGCTTGTTCAAGGCAGGGGGAAATGAGCAGTTCTTC.

In its sample, this clonotype was seen a few times. The chain carries TRBV7-2 and TRBJ2-7; 9 nucleotides align to TRBD2. Trimming at V came to 5 bases and at J to 11 bases, leaving 7 bases not matched to a gene. The germline CDR1 and CDR2 sequences are SGHTA and FQGNSA. The CDR3 extends over 12 amino acids. CDR3 DNA sequence: TGTGCCAGCAGCCTTAGCGGGAGATACGAGTACTTC. This encodes CASSLSGRYEYF.

This rearrangement joins TRBV5-8 to TRBJ2-7, with D tentatively TRBD2 (5 bases). Trimming stripped 1 base from V and 4 bases from J, with 15 bases between. The germline gives CDR1 SGHTS, CDR2 YDEGEE. CDR3 length: 15 residues. CDR3 coding DNA: TGTGCCAGCAGCTTGTCATCTAGCAGGAAGTACGAGCAGTACTTC. Amino acid sequence: CASSLSSSRKYEQYF. Full variable domain (missing parts from reference TRBV5-8 and TRBJ2-7): EAGVTQSPTHLIKTRGQQATLRCSPISGHTSVYWYQQALGLGLQFLLWYDEGEERNRGNFPPRFSGRQFPNYSSELNVNALELEDSALYLCASSLSSSRKYEQYFGPGTRLTVT.

There are a few counts of this clonotype. The chain uses TRBV7-2 and TRBJ2-1; D ambiguous. Trimming removed 1 base from V and 3 bases from J, with 16 bases in between. The germline V gene has CDR1 SGHTA and CDR2 FQGNSA. The CDR3 totals 17 residues. CDR3 protein: CASSLESWEAYYNEQFF. The CDR3 DNA follows: TGTGCCAGCAGCTTAGAGTCCTGGGAAGCGTACTACAATGAGCAGTTCTTC.

This clonotype showed up many times. The V gene is TRBV29-1, the J gene TRBJ1-1, with 9 bases identical to TRBD1. Per germline, CDR1 SQVTM and CDR2 ANQGSEA. Trimming cost V 7 bases and J 8 bases; bases outside gene matches: 5. The CDR3 has 11 residues. The DNA for the CDR3 is TGCAGCGCATACAGGGGGCAGGAAGCTTTCTTT. The encoded protein is CSAYRGQEAFF.